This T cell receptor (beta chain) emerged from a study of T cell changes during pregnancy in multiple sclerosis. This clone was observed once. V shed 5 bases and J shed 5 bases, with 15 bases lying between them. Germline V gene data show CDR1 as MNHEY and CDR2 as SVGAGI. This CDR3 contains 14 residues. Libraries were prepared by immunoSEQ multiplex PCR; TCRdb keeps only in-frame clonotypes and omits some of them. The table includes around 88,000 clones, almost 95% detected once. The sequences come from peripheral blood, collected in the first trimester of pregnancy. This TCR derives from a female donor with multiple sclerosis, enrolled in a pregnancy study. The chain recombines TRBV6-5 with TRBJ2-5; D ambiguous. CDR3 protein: CASSLGQPPETQYF. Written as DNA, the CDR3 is TGTGCCAGCAGTCTGGGCCAGCCCCCCGAGACCCAGTACTTC.